This T cell receptor beta chain stems from a study of blood T cell repertoires in COVID-19. Study-wide background: COVID-19 samples collected from the United States, Italy and Spain covered acute and convalescent phases. Sample material is recorded as cDNA or gDNA derived from T cells, B-cell-depleted T cells, or PBMCs.

Germline V gene data show CDR1 as SGDLS and CDR2 as YYNGEE. The CDR3 is 18 residues long. J lost 5 bases, V lost 3 bases, and 14 bases had no gene match. As processed by the authors: Quantification of nucleated cells was approximated via reference gene primer amplification. Sequencing used immunoSEQ multiplex PCR; TCRdb keeps in-frame clones, though not all of them. V and J calls and clone size are those listed in that table; D and trimming were worked out from the DNA. Among fewer than 450,000 clones, about nine tenths were seen once, and the ten largest hold about 7.3%. Input material: peripheral blood. The TCR sequence derives from a woman in her 70s with COVID-19, enrolled during active disease. The chain combines TRBV9 with TRBJ2-2, with 9 nucleotides matching TRBD2. The CDR3 region is CASSASLGRGGQTGELFF. CDR3 sequence (DNA): TGTGCCAGCAGCGCCTCGCTGGGGCGGGGGGGCCAGACCGGGGAGCTGTTTTTT.